The 9 T cell receptor beta chains in this list originate from one sample, sequenced in a study of identical twins (dated by TCRdb to between 2015 and 2016). The library was obtained by 5' RACE. Data came from an Illumina HiSeq 2000. Clones were called with MiXCR by TCRdb after fastp trimmed the public reads at Q25, and only in-frame beta chains were retained. CDR3 protein duplicates are merged, each entry listing the most common genes and DNA. The sample table lists 1.5 million to 2 million distinct CDR3 sequences, under 35% of them with a count of one. Around 0.3% of the sample is taken by the ten largest. The sequenced sample consisted of cord blood. These receptors were collected from a newborn girl in good health.

The CDR3 coding sequence is TGTGCCAGCAGTGTCTCCGGGACCGCCGCCTACGAGCAGTACTTC. It specifies CASSVSGTAAYEQYF. The chain employs TRBV28 and TRBJ2-7; the D call may be TRBD1 or TRBD2 (5 bases each). V was pared by 5 bases and J by 2 bases, with 16 bases between. CDR1 is MDHEN, CDR2 SYDVKM, per germline. This CDR3 contains 15 residues.

CDR3 in DNA: TGCGCCAGCAGCGAAAGTCCCGGGACAGGGAGGCGATATGCAACTAATGAAAAACTGTTTTTT. This encodes CASSESPGTGRRYATNEKLFF. The gene calls are TRBV5-1 and TRBJ1-4, with TRBD1 identical over 9 bases. Trimming removed 4 bases from V and 0 bases from J; junction bases left unmatched: 19. The CDR3 runs 21 residues. CDR1 and CDR2 from the germline V gene are SGHRS and YFSETQ.

This clonotype was counted many times. The genes are TRBV7-9 and TRBJ2-5; no firm D call. This CDR3 comprises 13 residues. Trimming took 5 bases from V and 1 from J, leaving 8 bases between them. CDR1 SEHNR and CDR2 FQNEAQ come from the germline V gene (reference sequence). CDR3 in amino acids: CASSPNSQETQYF. As DNA, the CDR3 is TGTGCCAGCAGCCCCAACTCCCAAGAGACCCAGTACTTC.

This clonotype has just one count. At one end, the junction sequence differs from germline, possibly due to a read error. The chain joins TRBV7-9 to TRBJ1-2; no firm D call. The CDR3 spans 14 residues. Germline values: CDR1 SEHNR, CDR2 FQNEAQ (reference sequence). CDR3 loop: CACSSEDLRVGHTF. CDR3 DNA sequence: TGTGCCTGCAGCTCCGAGGACCTAAGGGTTGGCCACACCTTC.

This sequence joins TRBV5-1 and TRBJ2-1; possible D gene TRBD2, 6 bases. The CDR3 spans 13 residues. V lost 3 bases and J lost 15, with 19 bases in between. CDR1 and CDR2 from the germline V gene are SGHRS and YFSETQ. The CDR3 nucleotides read TGCGCCAGCAGCTCCGGGACTTCGGGAATTCGGTTCTTC. This codes for CASSSGTSGIRFF.

The chain is built from TRBV25-1 and TRBJ1-4; D might be TRBD1 (5 bases). V was trimmed by 7 bases and J by 0 bases, leaving 15 bases between them. CDR1 is MGHDK and CDR2 is SYGVNS in the germline V gene. CDR3 length: 16 residues. CDR3 region: CASTPRQRATNEKLFF. The CDR3 coding sequence is TGTGCCAGCACCCCCCGACAGAGGGCAACTAATGAAAAACTGTTTTTT. Complete variable domain (other parts from reference TRBV25-1 and TRBJ1-4): EADIYQTPRYLVIGTGKKITLECSQTMGHDKMYWYQQDPGMELHLIHYSYGVNSTEKGDLSSESTVSRIRTEHFPLTLESARPSHTSQYLCASTPRQRATNEKLFFGSGTQLSVL.

The chain carries TRBV14 and TRBJ1-6; D is uncertain. The CDR3 extends over 14 amino acids. Germline V gene lookup returns CDR1 SGHDN and CDR2 FVKESK. Trimming took off 3 bases at V and 6 bases at J, with 9 bases between the two ends. The CDR3: CASSHRAFNSPLHF. CDR3 bases: TGTGCCAGCAGCCACCGGGCTTTTAATTCACCCCTCCACTTT.

The table lists this clonotype with a few counts. The chain uses TRBV2 and TRBJ2-7, with 9 positions matching TRBD1. Germline trimming cut 7 bases from V and 7 bases from J; bases unmatched to any gene: 17. The germline V gene encodes CDR1 SNHLY and CDR2 FYNNEI. This CDR3 region has 16 residues. For the CDR3, the DNA is TGTGCCAGCAAGTCATGGGAACAGGGGGCTGGCAATGAGCAGTACTTC. Its protein product is CASKSWEQGAGNEQYF.

V usage is TRBV13 and J usage is TRBJ2-5; D gene ambiguous. Germline V gene sequence: CDR1 PRHDT, CDR2 FYEKMQ (reference sequence). Between the trimmed V and J ends, which lost 5 bases and 11 bases, there was a span of 33 bases. The CDR3 length is 18 residues. CDR3 residues: CASSPGSFDGISYNEQYF. CDR3 coding DNA: TGTGCCAGCAGCCCGGGTTCTTTCGACGGAATCTCCTACAATGAGCAGTACTTC.